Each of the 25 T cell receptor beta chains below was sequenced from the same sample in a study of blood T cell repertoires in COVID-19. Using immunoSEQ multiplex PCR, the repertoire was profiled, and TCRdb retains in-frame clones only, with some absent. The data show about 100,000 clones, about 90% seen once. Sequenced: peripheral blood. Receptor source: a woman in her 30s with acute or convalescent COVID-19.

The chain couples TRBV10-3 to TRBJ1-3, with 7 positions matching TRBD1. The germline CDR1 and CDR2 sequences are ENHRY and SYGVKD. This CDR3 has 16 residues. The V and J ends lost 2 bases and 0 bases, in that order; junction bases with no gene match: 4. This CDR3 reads CAISEIGTASGNTIYF. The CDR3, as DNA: TGTGCCATCAGTGAGATTGGGACAGCCTCTGGAAACACCATATATTTT.

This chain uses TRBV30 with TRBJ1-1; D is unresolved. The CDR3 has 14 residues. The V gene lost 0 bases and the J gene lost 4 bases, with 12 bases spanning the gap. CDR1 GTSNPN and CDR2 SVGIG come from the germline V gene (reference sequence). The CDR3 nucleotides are TGTGCCTGGAGTGTACCCAGCGTCGGCACTGAAGCTTTCTTT. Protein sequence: CAWSVPSVGTEAFF.

DNA of the CDR3: TGTGCCTGGAATCCCGGGACAGCTCATAACTATGGCTACACCTTC. It yields the protein CAWNPGTAHNYGYTF. The chain employs TRBV30 and TRBJ1-2, with 7 bases identical to TRBD1. Trimming cost V 4 bases and J 1 base; bases outside gene matches: 9. This CDR3 has 15 residues. Per germline, CDR1 GTSNPN and CDR2 SVGIG (reference sequence).

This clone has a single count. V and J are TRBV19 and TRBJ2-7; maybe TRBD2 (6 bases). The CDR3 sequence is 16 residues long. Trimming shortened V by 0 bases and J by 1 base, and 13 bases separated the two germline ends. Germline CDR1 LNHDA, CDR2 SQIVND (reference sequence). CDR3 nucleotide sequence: TGTGCCAGTAGTATAGATCGGGGGATCATGTCCTACGAGCAGTACTTC. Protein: CASSIDRGIMSYEQYF.

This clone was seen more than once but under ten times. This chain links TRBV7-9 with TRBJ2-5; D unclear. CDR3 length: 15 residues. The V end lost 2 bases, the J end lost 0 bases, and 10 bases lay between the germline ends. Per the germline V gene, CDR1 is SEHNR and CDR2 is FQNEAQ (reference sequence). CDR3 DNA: TGTGCCAGCAGCTTATGGCAGATGAACCAAGAGACCCAGTACTTC. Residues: CASSLWQMNQETQYF.

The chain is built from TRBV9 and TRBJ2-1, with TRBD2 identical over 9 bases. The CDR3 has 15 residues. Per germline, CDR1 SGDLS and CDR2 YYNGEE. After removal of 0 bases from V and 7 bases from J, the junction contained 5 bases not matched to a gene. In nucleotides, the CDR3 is TGTGCCAGCAGCGTAGGCGGGGGGGCCGGTAATGAGCAGTTCTTC. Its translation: CASSVGGGAGNEQFF.

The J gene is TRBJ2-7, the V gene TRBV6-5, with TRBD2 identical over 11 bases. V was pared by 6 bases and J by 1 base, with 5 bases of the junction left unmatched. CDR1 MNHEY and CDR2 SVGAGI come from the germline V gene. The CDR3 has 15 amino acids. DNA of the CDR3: TGTGCCAGCAGGGGCGTAGCGGGGGGGTCCTACGAGCAGTACTTC. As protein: CASRGVAGGSYEQYF.

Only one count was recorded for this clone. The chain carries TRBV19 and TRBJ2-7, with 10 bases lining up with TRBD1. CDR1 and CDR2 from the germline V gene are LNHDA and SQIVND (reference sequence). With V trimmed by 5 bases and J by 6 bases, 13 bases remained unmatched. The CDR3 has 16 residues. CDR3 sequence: CASSFASGTGVGEQYF. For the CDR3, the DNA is TGTGCCAGTAGTTTTGCGTCCGGGACAGGGGTAGGCGAGCAGTACTTC.

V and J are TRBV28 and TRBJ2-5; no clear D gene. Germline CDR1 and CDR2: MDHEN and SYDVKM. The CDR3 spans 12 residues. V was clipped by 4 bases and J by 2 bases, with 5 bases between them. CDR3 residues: CASSYAQETQYF. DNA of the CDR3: TGTGCCAGCAGTTATGCGCAAGAGACCCAGTACTTC.

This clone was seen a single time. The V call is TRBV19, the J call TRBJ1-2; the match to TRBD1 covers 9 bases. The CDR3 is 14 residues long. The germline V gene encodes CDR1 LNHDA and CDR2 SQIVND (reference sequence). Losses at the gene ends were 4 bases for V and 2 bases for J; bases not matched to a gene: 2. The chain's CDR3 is CASSTGTGNYGYTF. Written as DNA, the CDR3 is TGTGCCAGTAGTACCGGGACAGGGAACTATGGCTACACCTTC.

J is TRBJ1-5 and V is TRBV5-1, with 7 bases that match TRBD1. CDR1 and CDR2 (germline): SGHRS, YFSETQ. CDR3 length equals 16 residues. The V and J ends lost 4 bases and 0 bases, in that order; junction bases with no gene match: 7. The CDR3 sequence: CASSGRDRYSNQPQHF. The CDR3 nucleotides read TGCGCCAGCAGCGGGCGGGACAGATATAGCAATCAGCCCCAGCATTTT.

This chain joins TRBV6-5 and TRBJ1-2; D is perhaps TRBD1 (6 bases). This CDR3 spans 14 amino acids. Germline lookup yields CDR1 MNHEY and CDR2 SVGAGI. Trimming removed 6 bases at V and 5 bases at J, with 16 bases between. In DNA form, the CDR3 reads TGTGCCAGCAGAGGAGGGGGGGCACTTTATGGCTACACCTTC. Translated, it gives CASRGGGALYGYTF.

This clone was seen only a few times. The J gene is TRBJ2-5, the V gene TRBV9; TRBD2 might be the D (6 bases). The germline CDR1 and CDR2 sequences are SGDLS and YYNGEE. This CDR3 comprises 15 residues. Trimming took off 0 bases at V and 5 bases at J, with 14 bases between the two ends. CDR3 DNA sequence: TGTGCCAGCAGCGTAGGTCCGCGGGACGGGGAGACCCAGTACTTC. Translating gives CASSVGPRDGETQYF.

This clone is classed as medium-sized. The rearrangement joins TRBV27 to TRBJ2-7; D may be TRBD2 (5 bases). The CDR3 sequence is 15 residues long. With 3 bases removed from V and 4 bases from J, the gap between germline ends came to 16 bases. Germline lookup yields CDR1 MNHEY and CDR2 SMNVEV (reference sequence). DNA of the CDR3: TGTGCCAGCAGTTTTCCCCCTGAGAGGGATTACGAGCAGTACTTC. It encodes CASSFPPERDYEQYF.

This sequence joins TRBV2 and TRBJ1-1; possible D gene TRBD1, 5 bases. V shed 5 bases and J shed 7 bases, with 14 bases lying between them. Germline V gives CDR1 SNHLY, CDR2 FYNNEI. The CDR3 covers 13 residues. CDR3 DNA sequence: TGTGCCAGCAGTCTTACCGGGACTGATGAAGCTTTCTTT. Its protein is CASSLTGTDEAFF.

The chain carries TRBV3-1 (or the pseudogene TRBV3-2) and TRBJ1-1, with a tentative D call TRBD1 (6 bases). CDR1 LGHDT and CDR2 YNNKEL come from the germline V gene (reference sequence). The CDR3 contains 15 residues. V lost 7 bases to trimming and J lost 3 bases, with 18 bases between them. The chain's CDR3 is CASTRRGGRYTEAFF. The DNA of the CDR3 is TGTGCCAGCACCCGCCGGGGGGGCAGGTACACTGAAGCTTTCTTT.

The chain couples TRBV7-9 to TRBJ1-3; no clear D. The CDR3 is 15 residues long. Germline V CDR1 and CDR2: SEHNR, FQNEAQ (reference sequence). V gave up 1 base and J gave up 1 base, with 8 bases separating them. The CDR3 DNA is TGTGCCAGCAGCTTAGGTGCGCAATCTGGAAACACCATATATTTT. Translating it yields CASSLGAQSGNTIYF.

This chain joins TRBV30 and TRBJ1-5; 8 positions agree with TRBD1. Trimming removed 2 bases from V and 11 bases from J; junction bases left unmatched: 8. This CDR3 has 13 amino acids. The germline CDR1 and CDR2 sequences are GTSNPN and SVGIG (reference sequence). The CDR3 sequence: CAWSKGKDRAQHF. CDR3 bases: TGTGCCTGGAGTAAAGGGAAGGACAGGGCCCAGCATTTT.

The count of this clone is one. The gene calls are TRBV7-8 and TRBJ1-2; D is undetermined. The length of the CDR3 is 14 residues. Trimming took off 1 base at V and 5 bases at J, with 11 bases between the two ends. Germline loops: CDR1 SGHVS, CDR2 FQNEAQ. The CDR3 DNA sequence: TGTGCCAGCAGCTTAGAGCGGTCAGGATATGGCTACACCTTC. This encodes CASSLERSGYGYTF.

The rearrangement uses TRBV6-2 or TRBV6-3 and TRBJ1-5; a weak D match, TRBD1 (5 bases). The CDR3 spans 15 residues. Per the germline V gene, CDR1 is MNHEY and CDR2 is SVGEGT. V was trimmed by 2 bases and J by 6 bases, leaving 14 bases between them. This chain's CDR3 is CASSYVWGNFQPQHF. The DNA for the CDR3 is TGTGCCAGCAGTTACGTTTGGGGCAATTTTCAGCCCCAGCATTTT.

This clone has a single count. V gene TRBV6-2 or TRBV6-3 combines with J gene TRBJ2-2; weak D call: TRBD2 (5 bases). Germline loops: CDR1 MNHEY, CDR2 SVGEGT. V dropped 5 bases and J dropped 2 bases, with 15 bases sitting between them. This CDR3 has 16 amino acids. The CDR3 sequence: CASSSVLRGNTGELFF. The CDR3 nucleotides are TGTGCCAGCAGTAGCGTTCTTCGGGGTAACACCGGGGAGCTGTTTTTT.

CDR3 nucleotides: TGTGCCAGTAGTAAAAGGACAGGGGAGAACACCATATATTTT. Its protein is CASSKRTGENTIYF. The chain carries TRBV19 and TRBJ1-3, with 9 bases matching TRBD1. The germline V gene has CDR1 LNHDA and CDR2 SQIVND (reference sequence). This CDR3 has 14 amino acids. Trimming removed 4 bases from V and 7 bases from J; junction bases left unmatched: 5.

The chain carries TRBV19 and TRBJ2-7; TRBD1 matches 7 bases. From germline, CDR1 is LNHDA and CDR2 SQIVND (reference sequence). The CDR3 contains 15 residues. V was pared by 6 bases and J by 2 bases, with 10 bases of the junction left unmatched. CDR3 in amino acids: CASRDRQGRPYEQYF. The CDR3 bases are TGTGCCAGTAGAGATAGACAGGGTAGACCCTACGAGCAGTACTTC.

CDR3 sequence (DNA): TGCGCCAGCAGCCCTGGGACAAGTGATAACTATGGCTACACCTTC. It is translated as CASSPGTSDNYGYTF. The gene calls are TRBV4-3 and TRBJ1-2; D possibly corresponds to TRBD1 (6 bases). The CDR3 consists of 15 residues. Germline values: CDR1 LGHNA, CDR2 YSLEER. Trimming stripped 4 bases from V and 1 base from J, with 13 bases between.

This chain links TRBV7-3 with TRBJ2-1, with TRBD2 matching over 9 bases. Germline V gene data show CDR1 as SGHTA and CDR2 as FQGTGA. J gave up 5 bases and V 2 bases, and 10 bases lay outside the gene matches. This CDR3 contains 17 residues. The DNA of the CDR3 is TGTGCCAGCAGCTTATTAATAGCGCGGGAGGGAAACAATGAGCAGTTCTTC. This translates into CASSLLIAREGNNEQFF. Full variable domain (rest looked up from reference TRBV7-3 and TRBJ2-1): GAGVSQTPSNKVTEKGKYVELRCDPISGHTALYWYRQSLGQGPEFLIYFQGTGAADDSGLPNDRFFAVRPEGSVSTLKIQRTERGDSAVYLCASSLLIAREGNNEQFFGPGTRLTVL.